This TCR beta chain was observed in a study of CD8 T cells in ankylosing spondylitis. Study outcomes and limitations: Ankylosing spondylitis blood appeared to carry a characteristic TCR beta motif of roughly 8 highly homologous variants. Reportedly, disease-linked clones are significantly enriched in ankylosing spondylitis patients' matched synovial fluid.

One entry per CDR3 protein, called by TCRdb with MiXCR from the 5' RACE reads. This table holds just under 550,000 distinct CDR3 sequences, about 13% found once. This clonotype turned up a few times. Its antigen is unknown. The CDR3 contains 13 residues. V gave up 0 bases and J gave up 12 bases; unmatched junction bases: 5. Germline assignment: CDR1 SGHTS and CDR2 YDEGEE. The sequence came from a male donor with ankylosing spondylitis. The chain combines TRBV5-8 with TRBJ2-1; 8 nucleotides align to TRBD1. The sequenced sample was blood, either unsorted or a sorted T cell fraction (not recorded which). As DNA, the CDR3 is TGTGCCAGCAGCTTGGGAACAGGGGGTCCGCAGTTCTTC. Amino acids: CASSLGTGGPQFF.